This T cell receptor (beta chain) was sequenced in a study of cytomegalovirus exposure and HLA in healthy donors. Of note for this clone: Its antigen is as yet unknown.

The study, taken as a whole, reports: Rates of TCR association differed by HLA locus in a later analysis, with DRB1 highest and HLA-C lowest. Sequencing depth across donors, presence/absence analyses assumed, was roughly uniform.

The PCR had 60 Vbeta and 13 Jbeta primers. This table comes from immunoSEQ multiplex PCR, and its TCRdb copy is limited to in-frame clones, with some not included. The table has 72,000 or so clones, around 74% seen once. Sample: PBMCs. The TCR was taken from a human donor in good health.

CDR3 nucleotide sequence: TGTGCCTGCGGTAGCGGGAGGTCTTATAATGAGCAGTTCTTC. As protein: CACGSGRSYNEQFF. The chain links TRBV30 to TRBJ2-1; 10 positions agree with TRBD2. Losses at the gene ends were 6 bases for V and 7 bases for J; bases not matched to a gene: 9. Looked up from germline, CDR1 is GTSNPN and CDR2 is SVGIG (reference sequence). This CDR3 comprises 14 residues.